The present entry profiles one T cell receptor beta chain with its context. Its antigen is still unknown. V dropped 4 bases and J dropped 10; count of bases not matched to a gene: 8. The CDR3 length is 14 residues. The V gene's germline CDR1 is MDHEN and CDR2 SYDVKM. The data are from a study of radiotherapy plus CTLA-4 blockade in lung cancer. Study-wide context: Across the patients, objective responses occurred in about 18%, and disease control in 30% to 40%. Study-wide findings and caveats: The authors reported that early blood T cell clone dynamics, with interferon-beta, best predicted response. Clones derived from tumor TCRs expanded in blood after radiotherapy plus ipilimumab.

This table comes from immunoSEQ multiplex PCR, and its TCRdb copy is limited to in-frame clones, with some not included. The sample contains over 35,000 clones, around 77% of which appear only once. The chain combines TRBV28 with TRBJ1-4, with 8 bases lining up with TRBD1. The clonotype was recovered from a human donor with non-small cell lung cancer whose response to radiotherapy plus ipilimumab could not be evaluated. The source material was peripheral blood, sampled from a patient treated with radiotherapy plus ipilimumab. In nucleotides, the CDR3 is TGTGCCAGCAGTTCGGGACAGGTCGTAGGAAAACTGTTTTTT. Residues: CASSSGQVVGKLFF.